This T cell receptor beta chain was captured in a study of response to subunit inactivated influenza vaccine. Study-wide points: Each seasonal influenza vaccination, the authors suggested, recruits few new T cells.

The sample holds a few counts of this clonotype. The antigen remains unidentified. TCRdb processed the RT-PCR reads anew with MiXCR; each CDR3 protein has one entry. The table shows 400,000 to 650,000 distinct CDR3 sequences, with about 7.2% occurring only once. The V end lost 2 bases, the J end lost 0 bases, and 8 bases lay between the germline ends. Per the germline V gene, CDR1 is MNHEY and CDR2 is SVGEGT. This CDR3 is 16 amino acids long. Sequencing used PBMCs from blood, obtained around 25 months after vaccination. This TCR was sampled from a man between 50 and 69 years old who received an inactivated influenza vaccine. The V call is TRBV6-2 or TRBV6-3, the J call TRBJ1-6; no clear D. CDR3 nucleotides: TGTGCCAGCAGTTACCGTACGAGCTCCTATAATTCACCCCTCCACTTT. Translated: CASSYRTSSYNSPLHF.